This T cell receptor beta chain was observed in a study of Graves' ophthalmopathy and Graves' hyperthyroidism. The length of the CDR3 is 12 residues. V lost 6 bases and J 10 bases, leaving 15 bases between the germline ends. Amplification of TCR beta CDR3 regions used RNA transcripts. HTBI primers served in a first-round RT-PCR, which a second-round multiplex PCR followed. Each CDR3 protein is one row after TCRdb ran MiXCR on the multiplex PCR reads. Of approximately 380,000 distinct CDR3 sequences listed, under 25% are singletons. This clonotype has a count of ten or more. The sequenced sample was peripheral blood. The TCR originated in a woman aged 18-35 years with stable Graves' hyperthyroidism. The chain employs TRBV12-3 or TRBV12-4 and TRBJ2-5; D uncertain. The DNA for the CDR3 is TGTGCCAGCAGCGGGCCAGGAAGGGTCCAGTACTTC. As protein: CASSGPGRVQYF.